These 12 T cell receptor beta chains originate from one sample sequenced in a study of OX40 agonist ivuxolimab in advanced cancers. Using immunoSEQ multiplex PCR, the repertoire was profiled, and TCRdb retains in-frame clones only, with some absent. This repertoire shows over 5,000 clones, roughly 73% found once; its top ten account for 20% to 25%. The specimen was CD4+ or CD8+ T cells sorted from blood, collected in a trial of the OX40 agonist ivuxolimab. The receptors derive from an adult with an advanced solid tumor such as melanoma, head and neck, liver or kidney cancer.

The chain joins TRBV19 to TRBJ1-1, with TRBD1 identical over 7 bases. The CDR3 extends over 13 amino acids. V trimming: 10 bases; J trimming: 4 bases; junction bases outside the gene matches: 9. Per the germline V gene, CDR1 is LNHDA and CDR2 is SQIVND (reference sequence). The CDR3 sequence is CATRTGGATEAFF. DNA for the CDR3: TGTGCCACCAGGACAGGCGGGGCCACTGAAGCTTTCTTT. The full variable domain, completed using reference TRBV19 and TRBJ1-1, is DGGITQSPKYLFRKEGQNVTLSCEQNLNHDAMYWYRQDPGQGLRLIYYSQIVNDFQKGDIAEGYSVSREKKESFPLTVTSAQKNPTAFYLCATRTGGATEAFFGQGTRLTVV.

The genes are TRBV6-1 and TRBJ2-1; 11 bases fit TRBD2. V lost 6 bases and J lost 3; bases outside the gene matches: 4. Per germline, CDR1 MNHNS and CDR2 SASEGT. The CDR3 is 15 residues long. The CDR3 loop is CASRTTSGSYNEQFF. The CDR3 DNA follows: TGTGCCAGCAGAACCACTAGCGGGAGCTACAATGAGCAGTTCTTC.

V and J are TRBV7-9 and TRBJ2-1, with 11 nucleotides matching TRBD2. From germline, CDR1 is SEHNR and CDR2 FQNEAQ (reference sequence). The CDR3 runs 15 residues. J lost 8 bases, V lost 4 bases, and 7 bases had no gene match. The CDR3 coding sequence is TGTGCCAGCAGCTGGTTCACTAGCGGGGGCGATGAGCAGTTCTTC. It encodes CASSWFTSGGDEQFF.

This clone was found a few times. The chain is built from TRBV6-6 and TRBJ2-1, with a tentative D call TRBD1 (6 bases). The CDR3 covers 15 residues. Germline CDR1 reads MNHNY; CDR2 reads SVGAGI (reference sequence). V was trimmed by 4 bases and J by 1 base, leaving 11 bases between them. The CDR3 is CASSSLQGSYNEQFF. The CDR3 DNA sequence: TGTGCCAGCAGTTCCTTACAGGGTTCCTACAATGAGCAGTTCTTC.

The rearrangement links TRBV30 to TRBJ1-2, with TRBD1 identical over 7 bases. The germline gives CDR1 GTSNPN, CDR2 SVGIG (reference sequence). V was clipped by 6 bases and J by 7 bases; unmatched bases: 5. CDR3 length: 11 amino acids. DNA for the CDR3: TGTGCCTGTTATCACAGGGGTGGCTACACCTTC. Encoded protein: CACYHRGGYTF.

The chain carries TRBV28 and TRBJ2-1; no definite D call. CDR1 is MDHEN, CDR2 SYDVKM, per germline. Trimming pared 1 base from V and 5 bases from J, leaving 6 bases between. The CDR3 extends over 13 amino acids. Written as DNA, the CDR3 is TGTGCCAGCAGTTTATTCGTCGACAATGAGCAGTTCTTC. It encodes CASSLFVDNEQFF.

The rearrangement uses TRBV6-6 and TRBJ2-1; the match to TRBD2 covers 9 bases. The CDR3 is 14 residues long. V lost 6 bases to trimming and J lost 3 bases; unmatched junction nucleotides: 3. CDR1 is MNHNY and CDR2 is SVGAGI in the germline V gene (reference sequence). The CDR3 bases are TGTGCCAGCAGATTAGCGGGAGTCTACAATGAGCAGTTCTTC. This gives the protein CASRLAGVYNEQFF.

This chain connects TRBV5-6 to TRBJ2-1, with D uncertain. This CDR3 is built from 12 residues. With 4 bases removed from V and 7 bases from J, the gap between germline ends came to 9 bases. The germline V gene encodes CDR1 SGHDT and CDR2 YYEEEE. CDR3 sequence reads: CASSPYLNEQFF. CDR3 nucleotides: TGTGCCAGCAGCCCCTACTTGAATGAGCAGTTCTTC.

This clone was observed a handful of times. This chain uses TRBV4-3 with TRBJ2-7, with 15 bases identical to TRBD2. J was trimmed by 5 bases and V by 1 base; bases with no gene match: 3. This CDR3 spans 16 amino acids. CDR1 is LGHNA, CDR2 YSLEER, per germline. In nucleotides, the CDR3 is TGCGCCAGCAGCCAAGGGACTAGCGGGGGGGCCCACGAGCAGTACTTC. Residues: CASSQGTSGGAHEQYF.

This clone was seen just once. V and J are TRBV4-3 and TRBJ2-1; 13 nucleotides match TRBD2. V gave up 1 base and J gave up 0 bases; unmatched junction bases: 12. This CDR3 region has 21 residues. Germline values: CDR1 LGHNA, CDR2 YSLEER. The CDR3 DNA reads TGCGCCAGCAGCCAAGGGGTACCGGGACTAGCGGGGACTAGCTCCTACAATGAGCAGTTCTTC. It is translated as CASSQGVPGLAGTSSYNEQFF.

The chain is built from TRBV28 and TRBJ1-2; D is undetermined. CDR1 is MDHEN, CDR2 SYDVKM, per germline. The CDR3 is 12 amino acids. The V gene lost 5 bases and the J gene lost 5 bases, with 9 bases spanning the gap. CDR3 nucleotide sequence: TGTGCCAGCAGTCCCAACCGGTATGGCTACACCTTC. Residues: CASSPNRYGYTF.

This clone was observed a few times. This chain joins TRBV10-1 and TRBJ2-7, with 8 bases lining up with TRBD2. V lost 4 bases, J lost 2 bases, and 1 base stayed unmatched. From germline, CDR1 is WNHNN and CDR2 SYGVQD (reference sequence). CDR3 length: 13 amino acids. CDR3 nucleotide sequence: TGCGCCAGCAGTGCGGGACTAGCCTACGAGCAGTACTTC. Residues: CASSAGLAYEQYF.